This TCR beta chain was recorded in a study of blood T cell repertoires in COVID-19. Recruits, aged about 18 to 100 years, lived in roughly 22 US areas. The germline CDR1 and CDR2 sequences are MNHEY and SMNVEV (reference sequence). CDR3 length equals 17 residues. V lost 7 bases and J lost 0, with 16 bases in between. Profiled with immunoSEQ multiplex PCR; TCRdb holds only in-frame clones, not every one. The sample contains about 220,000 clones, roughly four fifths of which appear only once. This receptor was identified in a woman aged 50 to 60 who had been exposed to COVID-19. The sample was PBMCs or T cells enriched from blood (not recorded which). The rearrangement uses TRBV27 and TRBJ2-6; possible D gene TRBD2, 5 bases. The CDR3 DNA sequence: TGTGCCAGCATGCCGGGGAGACTGGGCTCTGGGGCCAACGTCCTGACTTTC. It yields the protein CASMPGRLGSGANVLTF.